A single sample is the source of the 2 T cell receptor beta chains below, sequenced in a study of PD-1 blockade in classical Hodgkin lymphoma. TCRdb's copy holds only in-frame clones and misses some; the assay was immunoSEQ multiplex PCR. The sample includes about 24,000 clones, more than 75% of them seen just once. Stated time point: cycle 4 day 1 (C4D1), after 6 weeks of nivolumab. With no exception, relapse followed autologous stem cell transplantation in all patients, and brentuximab vedotin exposure varied. This specimen consisted of peripheral blood mononuclear cells (PBMCs), obtained before the fourth cycle of nivolumab. Receptor source: a human donor with classical Hodgkin lymphoma.

This chain connects TRBV18 to TRBJ1-2; 8 bases are a match to TRBD1. V lost 0 bases, J lost 3 bases, and 3 bases stayed unmatched. Germline loops: CDR1 KGHSH, CDR2 LQKENI. This CDR3 spans 15 amino acids. CDR3 sequence (DNA): TGTGCCAGCTCACCACCGAACAGGGGGGACTATGGCTACACCTTC. The encoded protein is CASSPPNRGDYGYTF.

This chain connects TRBV25-1 to TRBJ2-2, with D possibly TRBD1 on 5 matching bases. Trimming shortened V by 2 bases and J by 2 bases, and 6 bases separated the two germline ends. Germline V gene data show CDR1 as MGHDK and CDR2 as SYGVNS. This CDR3 contains 14 residues. The CDR3 protein is CASSEDSNTGELFF. DNA for the CDR3: TGTGCCAGCAGTGAAGACAGCAACACCGGGGAGCTGTTTTTT.